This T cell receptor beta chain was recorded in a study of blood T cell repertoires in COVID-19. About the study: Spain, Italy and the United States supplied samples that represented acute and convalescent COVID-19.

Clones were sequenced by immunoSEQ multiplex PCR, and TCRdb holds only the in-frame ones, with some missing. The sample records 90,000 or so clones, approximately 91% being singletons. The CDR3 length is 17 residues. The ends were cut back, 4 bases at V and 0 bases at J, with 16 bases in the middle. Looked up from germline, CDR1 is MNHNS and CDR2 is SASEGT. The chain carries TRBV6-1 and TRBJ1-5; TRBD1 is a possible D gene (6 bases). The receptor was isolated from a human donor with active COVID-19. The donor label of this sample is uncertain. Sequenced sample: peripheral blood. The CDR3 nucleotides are TGTGCCAGCAGTGCTCCGGACAGCTTCTATAGCAATCAGCCCCAGCATTTT. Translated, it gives CASSAPDSFYSNQPQHF.